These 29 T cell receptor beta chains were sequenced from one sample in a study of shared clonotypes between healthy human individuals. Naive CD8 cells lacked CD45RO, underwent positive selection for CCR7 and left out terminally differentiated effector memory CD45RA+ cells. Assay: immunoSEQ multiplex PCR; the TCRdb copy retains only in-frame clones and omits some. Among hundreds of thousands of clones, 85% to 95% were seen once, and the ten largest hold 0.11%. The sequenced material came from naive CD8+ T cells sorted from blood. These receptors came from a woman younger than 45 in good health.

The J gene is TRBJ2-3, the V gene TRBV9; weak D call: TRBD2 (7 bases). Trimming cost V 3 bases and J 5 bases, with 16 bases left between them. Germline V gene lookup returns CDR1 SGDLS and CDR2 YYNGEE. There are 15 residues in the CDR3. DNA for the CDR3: TGTGCCAGCAGCGACCCTGGGGGGGCGGGAGATACGCAGTATTTT. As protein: CASSDPGGAGDTQYF.

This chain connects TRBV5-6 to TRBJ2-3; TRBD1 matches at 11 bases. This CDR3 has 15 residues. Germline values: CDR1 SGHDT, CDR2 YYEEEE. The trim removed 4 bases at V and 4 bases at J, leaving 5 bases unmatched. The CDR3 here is CASSIPGQGADTQYF. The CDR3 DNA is TGTGCCAGCAGCATACCGGGACAGGGGGCAGATACGCAGTATTTT.

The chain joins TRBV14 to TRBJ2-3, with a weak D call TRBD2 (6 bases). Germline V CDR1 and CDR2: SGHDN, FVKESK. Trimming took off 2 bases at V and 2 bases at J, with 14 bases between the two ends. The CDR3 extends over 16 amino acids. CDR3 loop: CASSQIGGRNTDTQYF. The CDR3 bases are TGTGCCAGCAGCCAAATAGGAGGGAGGAACACAGATACGCAGTATTTT.

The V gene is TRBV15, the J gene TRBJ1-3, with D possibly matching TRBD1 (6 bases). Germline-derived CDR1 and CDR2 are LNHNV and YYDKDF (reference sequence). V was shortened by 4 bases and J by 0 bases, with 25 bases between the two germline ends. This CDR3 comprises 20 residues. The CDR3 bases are TGTGCCACCAGCACCGCTACCCGGGTGGGACACCCCATCTCTGGAAACACCATATATTTT. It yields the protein CATSTATRVGHPISGNTIYF.

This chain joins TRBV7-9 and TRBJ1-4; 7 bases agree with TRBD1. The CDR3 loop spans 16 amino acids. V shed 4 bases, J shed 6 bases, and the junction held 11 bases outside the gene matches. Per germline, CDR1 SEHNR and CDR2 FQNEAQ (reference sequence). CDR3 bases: TGTGCCAGCAGCTCCTCGAGGAGACAGGGAGATGAAAAACTGTTTTTT. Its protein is CASSSSRRQGDEKLFF.

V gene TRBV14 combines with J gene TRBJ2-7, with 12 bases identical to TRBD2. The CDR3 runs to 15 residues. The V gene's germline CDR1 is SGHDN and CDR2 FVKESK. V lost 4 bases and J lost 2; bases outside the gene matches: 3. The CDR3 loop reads CASSPGLAGTYEQYF. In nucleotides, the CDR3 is TGTGCCAGCAGCCCTGGACTAGCGGGGACCTACGAGCAGTACTTC.

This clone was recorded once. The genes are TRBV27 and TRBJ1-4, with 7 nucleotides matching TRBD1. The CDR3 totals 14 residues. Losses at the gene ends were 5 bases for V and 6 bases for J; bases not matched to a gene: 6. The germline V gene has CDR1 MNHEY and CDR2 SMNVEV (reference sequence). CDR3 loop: CASSPGQSYEKLFF. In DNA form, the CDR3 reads TGTGCCAGCAGTCCGGGACAGAGTTATGAAAAACTGTTTTTT.

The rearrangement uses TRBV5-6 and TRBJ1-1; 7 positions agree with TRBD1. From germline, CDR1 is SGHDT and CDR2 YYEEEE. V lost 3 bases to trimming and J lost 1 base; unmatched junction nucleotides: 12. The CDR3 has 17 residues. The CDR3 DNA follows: TGTGCCAGCAGCTATGTTTCGGAGGGACAGCAGAACACTGAAGCTTTCTTT. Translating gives CASSYVSEGQQNTEAFF.

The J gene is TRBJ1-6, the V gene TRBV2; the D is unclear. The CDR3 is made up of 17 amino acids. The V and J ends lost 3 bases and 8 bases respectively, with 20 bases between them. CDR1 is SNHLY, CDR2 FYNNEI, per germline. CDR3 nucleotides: TGTGCCAGCAGTGAGGCAGACCCAGTGGACTTAGATTCACCCCTCCACTTT. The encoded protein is CASSEADPVDLDSPLHF.

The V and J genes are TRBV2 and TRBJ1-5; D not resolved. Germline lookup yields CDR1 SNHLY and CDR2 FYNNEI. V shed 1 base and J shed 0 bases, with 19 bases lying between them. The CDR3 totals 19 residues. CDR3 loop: CASSEVRGSYTVSNQPQHF. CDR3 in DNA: TGTGCCAGCAGTGAAGTCCGGGGAAGTTATACAGTTAGCAATCAGCCCCAGCATTTT.

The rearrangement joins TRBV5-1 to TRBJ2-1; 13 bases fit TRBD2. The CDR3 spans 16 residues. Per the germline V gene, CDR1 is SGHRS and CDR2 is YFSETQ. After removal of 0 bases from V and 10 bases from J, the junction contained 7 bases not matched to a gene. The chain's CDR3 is CASSLAGTSGIKEQFF. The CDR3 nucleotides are TGCGCCAGCAGCTTGGCCGGGACTAGCGGGATTAAAGAGCAGTTCTTC.

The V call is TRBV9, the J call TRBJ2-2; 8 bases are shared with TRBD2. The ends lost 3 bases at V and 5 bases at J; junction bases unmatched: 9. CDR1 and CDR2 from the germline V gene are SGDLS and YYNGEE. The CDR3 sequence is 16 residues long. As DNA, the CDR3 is TGTGCCAGCAGCGAAGGACTAGCTCCCATGACCGGGGAGCTGTTTTTT. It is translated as CASSEGLAPMTGELFF.

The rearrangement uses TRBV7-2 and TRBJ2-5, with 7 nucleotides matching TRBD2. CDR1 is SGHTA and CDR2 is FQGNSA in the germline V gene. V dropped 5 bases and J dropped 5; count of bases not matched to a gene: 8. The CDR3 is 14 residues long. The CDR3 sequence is CASSVTSAAETQYF. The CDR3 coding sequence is TGTGCCAGCAGCGTAACTAGCGCCGCGGAGACCCAGTACTTC.

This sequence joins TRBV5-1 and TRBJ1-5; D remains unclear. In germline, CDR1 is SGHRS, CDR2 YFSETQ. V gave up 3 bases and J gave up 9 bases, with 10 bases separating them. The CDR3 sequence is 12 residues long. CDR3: CASSSTNGPQHF. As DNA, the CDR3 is TGCGCCAGCAGCTCCACAAACGGGCCCCAGCATTTT.

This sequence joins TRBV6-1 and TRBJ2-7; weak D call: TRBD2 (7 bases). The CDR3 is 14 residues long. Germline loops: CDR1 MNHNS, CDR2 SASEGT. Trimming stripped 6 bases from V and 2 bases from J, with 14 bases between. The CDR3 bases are TGTGCCAGCAGGAGGGGGAGGGGGGCCTACGAGCAGTACTTC. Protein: CASRRGRGAYEQYF.

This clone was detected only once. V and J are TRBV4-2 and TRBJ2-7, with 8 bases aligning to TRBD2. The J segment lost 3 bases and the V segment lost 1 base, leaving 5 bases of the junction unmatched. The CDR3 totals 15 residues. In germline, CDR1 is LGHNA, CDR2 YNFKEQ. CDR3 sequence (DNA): TGTGCCAGCAGCCAAGGACTAGCGAATAACTACGAGCAGTACTTC. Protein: CASSQGLANNYEQYF.

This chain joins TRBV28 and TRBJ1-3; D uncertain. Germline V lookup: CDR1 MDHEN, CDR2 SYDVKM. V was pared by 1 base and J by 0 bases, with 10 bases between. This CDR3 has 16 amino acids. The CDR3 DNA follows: TGTGCCAGCAGTTTATTGGTTCGGGGCTCTGGAAACACCATATATTTT. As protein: CASSLLVRGSGNTIYF. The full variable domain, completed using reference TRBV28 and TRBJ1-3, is DVKVTQSSRYLVKRTGEKVFLECVQDMDHENMFWYRQDPGLGLRLIYFSYDVKMKEKGDIPEGYSVSREKKERFSLILESASTNQTSMYLCASSLLVRGSGNTIYFGEGSWLTVV.

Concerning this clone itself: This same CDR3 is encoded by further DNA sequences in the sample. In DNA, the CDR3 is TGTGCCATCAGTGAATCGAATCAGCCCCAGCATTTT. This gives the protein CAISESNQPQHF. The chain carries TRBV10-3 and TRBJ1-5; D not certain. V was shortened by 3 bases and J by 4 bases, with 4 bases between the two germline ends. The CDR3 runs to 12 residues. The V gene's germline CDR1 is ENHRY and CDR2 SYGVKD.

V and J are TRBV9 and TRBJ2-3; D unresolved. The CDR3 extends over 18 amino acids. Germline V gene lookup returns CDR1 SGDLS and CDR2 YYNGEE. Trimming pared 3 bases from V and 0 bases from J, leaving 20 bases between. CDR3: CASSALDTDDASTDTQYF. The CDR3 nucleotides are TGTGCCAGCAGCGCATTAGACACCGACGACGCTAGCACAGATACGCAGTATTTT.

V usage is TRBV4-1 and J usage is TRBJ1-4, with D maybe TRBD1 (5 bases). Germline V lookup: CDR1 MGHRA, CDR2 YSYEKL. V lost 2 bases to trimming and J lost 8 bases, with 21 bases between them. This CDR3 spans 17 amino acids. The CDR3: CASSQPYLRVLVEKLFF. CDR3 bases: TGCGCCAGCAGCCAACCCTACCTCAGGGTCTTAGTGGAAAAACTGTTTTTT.

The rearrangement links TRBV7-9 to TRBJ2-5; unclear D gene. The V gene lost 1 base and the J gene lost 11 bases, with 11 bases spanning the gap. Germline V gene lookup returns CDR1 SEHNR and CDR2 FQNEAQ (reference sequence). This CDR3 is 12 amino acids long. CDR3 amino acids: CASSLDSQEQYF. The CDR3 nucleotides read TGTGCCAGCAGCTTAGATTCGCAGGAGCAGTACTTC.

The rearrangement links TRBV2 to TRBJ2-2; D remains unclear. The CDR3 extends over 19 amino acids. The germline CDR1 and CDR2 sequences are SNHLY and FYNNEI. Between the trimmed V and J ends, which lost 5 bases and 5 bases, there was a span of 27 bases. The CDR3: CASSPDRLKLVVGTGELFF. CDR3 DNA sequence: TGTGCCAGCAGTCCGGACCGCCTCAAGCTGGTCGTAGGAACCGGGGAGCTGTTTTTT.

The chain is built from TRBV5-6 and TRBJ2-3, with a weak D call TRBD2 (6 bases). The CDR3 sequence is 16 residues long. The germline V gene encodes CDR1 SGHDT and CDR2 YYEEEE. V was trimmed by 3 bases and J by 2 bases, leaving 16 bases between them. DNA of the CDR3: TGTGCCAGCAGCTCTATGACTAGTAAGGACACAGATACGCAGTATTTT. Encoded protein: CASSSMTSKDTDTQYF.

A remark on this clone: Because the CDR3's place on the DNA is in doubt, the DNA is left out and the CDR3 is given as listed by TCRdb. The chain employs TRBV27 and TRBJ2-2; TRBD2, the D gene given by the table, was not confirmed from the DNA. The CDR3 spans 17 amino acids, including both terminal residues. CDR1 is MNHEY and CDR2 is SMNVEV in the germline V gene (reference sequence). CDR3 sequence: CASSSSGLAGGPGELFF.

The CDR3 nucleotides read TGTGCCAGCAGCTTAGGGGGTCCCTCCGGCTACGAGCAGTACTTC. Its protein product is CASSLGGPSGYEQYF. This chain uses TRBV7-3 with TRBJ2-7; TRBD1 or TRBD2 may be the D gene (5 bases each). This CDR3 has 15 amino acids. Deletions cut 2 bases from V and 3 bases from J, with 14 bases between. Germline V gene lookup returns CDR1 SGHTA and CDR2 FQGTGA.

The CDR3 spells CAWSPQAGSEQFF. As DNA, the CDR3 is TGTGCCTGGAGCCCTCAGGCGGGCAGTGAGCAGTTCTTC. The genes are TRBV30 and TRBJ2-1, with TRBD2 as a possible D gene (5 bases). This CDR3 spans 13 amino acids. CDR1 GTSNPN and CDR2 SVGIG come from the germline V gene (reference sequence). V lost 3 bases and J 9 bases, leaving 15 bases between the germline ends.

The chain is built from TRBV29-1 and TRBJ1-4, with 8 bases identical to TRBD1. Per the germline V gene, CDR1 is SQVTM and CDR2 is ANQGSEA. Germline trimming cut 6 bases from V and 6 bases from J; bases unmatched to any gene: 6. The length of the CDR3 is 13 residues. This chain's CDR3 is CSVLTGDDEKLFF. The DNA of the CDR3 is TGCAGCGTCTTGACAGGGGATGATGAAAAACTGTTTTTT.

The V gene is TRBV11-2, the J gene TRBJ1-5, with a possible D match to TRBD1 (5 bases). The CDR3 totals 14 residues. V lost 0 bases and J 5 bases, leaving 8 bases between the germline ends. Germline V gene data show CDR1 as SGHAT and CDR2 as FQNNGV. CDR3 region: CASSLDGADQPQHF. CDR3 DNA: TGTGCCAGCAGCTTAGATGGGGCTGATCAGCCCCAGCATTTT.

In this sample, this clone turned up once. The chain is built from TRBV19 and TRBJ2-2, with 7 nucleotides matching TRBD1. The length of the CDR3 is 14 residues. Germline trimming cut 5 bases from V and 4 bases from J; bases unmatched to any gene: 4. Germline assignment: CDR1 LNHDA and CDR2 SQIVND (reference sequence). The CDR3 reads CASSPGQFTGELFF. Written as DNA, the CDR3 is TGTGCCAGTAGTCCGGGACAGTTCACCGGGGAGCTGTTTTTT.